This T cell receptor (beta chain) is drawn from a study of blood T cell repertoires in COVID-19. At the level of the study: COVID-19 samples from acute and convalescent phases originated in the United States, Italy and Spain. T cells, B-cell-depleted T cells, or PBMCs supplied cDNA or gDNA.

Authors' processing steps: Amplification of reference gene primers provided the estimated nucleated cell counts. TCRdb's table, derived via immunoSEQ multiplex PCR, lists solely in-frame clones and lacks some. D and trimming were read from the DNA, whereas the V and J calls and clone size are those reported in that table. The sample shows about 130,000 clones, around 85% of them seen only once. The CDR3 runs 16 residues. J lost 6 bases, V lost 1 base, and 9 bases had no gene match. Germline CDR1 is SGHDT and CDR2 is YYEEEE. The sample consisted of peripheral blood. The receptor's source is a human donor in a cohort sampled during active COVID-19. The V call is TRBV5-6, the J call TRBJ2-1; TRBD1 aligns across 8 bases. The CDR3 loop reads CASSLPTGVPSNEQFF. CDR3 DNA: TGTGCCAGCAGCTTGCCGACAGGGGTCCCTTCCAATGAGCAGTTCTTC.